The text below deals with one T cell receptor (beta chain). Its antigen has not been determined. Base qualities are not at hand, and no much larger clone is one base apart. The collaborating institutions used their own protocols to collect whole blood in K2EDTA tubes. Collaborator samples were shipped for TCRbeta analysis as frozen whole blood, isolated PBMCs, or DNA extracted from either sample type. The data belong to a study of blood T cell repertoires in COVID-19 (dated by TCRdb to the early 2020s). About the study as a whole: Collaborator samples came from the United States, Italy and Spain and covered acute and convalescent phases of COVID-19. The repertoires were made available in a free public database intended to serve as a resource for research on the immune response to SARS-CoV-2. The sample metadata nearly always contained a de-identified subject ID, COVID-19 status, age in years and sex. The prospective study material was composed of cDNA or gDNA derived from T cells, B-cell-depleted T cells, or PBMCs. The samples were drawn from the first 160 participants of the ongoing ImmuneRACE study and from 1,200 or so subjects provided by 6 global collaborators. Where HLA class I and class II types were available, the types were taken from metadata supplied by the sample provider, not from assay-based typing. Subjects who had been exposed to COVID-19, were actively infected with it, or had recovered from it provided the deeply sampled blood TCRbeta repertoires that made up the dataset.

The CDR3 goes from the cysteine to the phenylalanine over 17 residues. Left in the record is the CDR3 DNA by itself, 51 bases read in frame from the first base. Compared with germline, V lacks 2 bases and J lacks 5 bases; bases without a gene match: 11. As encoded in the germline V gene, CDR1 is ENHRY while CDR2 is SYGVKD. TCRbeta CDR3 regions were amplified from genomic DNA by means of the immunoSEQ Assay, a bias-controlled multiplex PCR. On the study's bioinformatics: Nucleated cell counts per sample were estimated from amplification of reference gene primers within the assay. To quantify the absolute abundance of each unique TCRbeta CDR3 rearrangement, sequence reads were collapsed and filtered. For each sample, productive Simpson clonality was calculated by taking the square root of Simpson's diversity index across productive rearrangements. TCRdb provides this immuneACCESS table in a form limited to in-frame rearrangements. Some clones are lacking; in checked studies, under half of them reflect an unresolved V gene, and why the rest are absent is not known. Clone size and the V and J calls come from that table; the DNA yielded D and trimming. Present in this sample are some 13,000 clones, approximately 86% of which were seen just once. The ten biggest clones cover 51% of the sample.

Broad study findings and their caveats: The amount of clinical and demographic metadata varied by source and participant and was provided uncurated.

This receptor chain uses TRBV10-3 and TRBJ2-3; the central 9 bases match TRBD2. The receptor was derived from a man older than 75 with acute or convalescent COVID-19. The sequenced material came from peripheral blood. CDR3 sequence: CAISEDPGTSFGDTQYF. The bases read TGTGCCATCAGTGAGGATCCCGGGACTAGCTTTGGAGATACGCAGTATTTT.